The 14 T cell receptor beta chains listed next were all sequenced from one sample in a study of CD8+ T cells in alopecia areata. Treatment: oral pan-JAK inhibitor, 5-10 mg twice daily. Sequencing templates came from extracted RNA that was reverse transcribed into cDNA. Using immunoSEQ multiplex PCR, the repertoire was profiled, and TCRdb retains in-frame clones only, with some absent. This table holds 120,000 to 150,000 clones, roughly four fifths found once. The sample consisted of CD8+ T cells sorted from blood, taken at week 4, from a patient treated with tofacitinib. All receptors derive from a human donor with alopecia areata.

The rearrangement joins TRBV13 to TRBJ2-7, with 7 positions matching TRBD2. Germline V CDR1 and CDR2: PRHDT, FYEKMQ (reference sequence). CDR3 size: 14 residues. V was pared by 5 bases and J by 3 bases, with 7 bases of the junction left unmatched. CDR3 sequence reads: CASSTGLTNYEQYF. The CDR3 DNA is TGTGCCAGCAGCACGGGACTAACCAACTACGAGCAGTACTTC.

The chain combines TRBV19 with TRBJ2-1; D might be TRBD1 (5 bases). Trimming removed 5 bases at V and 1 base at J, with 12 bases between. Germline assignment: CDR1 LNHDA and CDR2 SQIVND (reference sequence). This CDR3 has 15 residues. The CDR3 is CASSGPGLSYNEQFF. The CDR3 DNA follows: TGTGCCAGTAGTGGGCCAGGGCTGTCCTACAATGAGCAGTTCTTC.

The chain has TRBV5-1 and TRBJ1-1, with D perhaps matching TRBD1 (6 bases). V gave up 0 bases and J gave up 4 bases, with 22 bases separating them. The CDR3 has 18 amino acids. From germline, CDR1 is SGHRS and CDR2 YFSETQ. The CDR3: CASSLAPGGRGAGTEAFF. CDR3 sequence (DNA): TGCGCCAGCAGCTTGGCCCCGGGGGGCAGGGGCGCAGGCACTGAAGCTTTCTTT.

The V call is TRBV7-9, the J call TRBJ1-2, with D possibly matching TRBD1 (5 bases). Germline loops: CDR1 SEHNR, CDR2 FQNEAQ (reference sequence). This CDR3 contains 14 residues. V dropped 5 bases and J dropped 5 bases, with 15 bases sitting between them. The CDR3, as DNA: TGTGCCAGCAGCGAAGGAGACAGTCCGTATGGCTACACCTTC. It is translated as CASSEGDSPYGYTF.

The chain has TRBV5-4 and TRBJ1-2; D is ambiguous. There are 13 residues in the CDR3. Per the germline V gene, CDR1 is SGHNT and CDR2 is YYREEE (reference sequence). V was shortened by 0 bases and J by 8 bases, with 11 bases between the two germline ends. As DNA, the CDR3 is TGTGCCAGCAGCTTGGTAGGGCCTTCGGGCTACACCTTC. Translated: CASSLVGPSGYTF. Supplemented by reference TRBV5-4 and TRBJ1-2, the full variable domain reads ETGVTQSPTHLIKTRGQQVTLRCSSQSGHNTVSWYQQALGQGPQFIFQYYREEENGRGNFPPRFSGLQFPNYSSELNVNALELDDSALYLCASSLVGPSGYTFGSGTRLTVV.

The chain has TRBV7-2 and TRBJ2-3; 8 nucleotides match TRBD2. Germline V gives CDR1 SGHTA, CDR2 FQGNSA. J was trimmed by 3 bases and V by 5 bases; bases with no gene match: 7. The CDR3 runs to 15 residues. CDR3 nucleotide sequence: TGTGCCAGCAGCCCGTTCGGGAGGGGAACAGATACGCAGTATTTT. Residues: CASSPFGRGTDTQYF.

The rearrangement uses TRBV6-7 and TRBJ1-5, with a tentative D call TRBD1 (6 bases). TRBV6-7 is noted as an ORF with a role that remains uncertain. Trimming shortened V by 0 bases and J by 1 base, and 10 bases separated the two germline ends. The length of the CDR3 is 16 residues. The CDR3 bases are TGTGCCAGCAGTTACTCACAAGGACAGAGCAATCAGCCCCAGCATTTT. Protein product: CASSYSQGQSNQPQHF.

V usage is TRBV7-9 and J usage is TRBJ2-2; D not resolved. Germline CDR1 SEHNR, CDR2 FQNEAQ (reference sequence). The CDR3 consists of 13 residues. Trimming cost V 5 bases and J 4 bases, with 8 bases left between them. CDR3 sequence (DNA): TGTGCCAGCAGCGTGGCGCCCACCGGGGAGCTGTTTTTT. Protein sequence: CASSVAPTGELFF.

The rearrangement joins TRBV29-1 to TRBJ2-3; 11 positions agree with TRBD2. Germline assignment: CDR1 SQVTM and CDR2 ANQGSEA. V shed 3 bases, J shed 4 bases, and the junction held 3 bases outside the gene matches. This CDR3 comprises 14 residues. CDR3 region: CSVDSGGEADTQYF. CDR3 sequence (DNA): TGCAGCGTTGATAGCGGGGGGGAGGCAGATACGCAGTATTTT.

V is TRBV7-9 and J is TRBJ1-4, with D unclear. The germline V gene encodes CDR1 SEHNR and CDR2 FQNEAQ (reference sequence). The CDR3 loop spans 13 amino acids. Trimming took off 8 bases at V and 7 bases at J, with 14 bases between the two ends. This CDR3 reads CASSKAGTEKLFF. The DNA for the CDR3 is TGTGCCAGCTCAAAGGCGGGTACTGAAAAACTGTTTTTT.

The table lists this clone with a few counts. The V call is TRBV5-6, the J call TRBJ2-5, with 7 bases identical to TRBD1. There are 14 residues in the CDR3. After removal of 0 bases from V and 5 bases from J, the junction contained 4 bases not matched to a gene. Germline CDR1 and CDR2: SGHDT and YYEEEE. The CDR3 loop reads CASSLGRGYETQYF. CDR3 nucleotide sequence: TGTGCCAGCAGCTTGGGCAGGGGGTACGAGACCCAGTACTTC.

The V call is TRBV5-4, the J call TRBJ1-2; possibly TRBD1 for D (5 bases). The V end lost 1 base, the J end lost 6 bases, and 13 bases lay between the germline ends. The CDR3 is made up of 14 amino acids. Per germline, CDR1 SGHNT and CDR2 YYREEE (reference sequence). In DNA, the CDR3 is TGTGCCAGCAGCTTGATACAGGAAAGTGATGGCTACACCTTC. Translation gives CASSLIQESDGYTF.

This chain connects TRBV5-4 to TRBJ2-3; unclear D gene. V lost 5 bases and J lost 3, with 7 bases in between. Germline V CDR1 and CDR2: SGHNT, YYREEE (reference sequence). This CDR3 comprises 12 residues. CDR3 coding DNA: TGTGCCAGCAGTTGGGAAACAGATACGCAGTATTTT. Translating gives CASSWETDTQYF.

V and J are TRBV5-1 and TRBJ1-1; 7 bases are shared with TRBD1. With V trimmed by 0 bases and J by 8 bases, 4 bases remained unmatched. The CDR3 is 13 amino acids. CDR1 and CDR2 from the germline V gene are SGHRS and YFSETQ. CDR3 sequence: CASSLGWGQEAFF. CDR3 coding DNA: TGCGCCAGCAGCTTGGGTTGGGGACAGGAAGCTTTCTTT.